This TCR beta chain was obtained from a study of a mutant IDH1 vaccine in newly diagnosed glioma listed by TCRdb under 2021. Some background on the complete study: Patients received eight vaccinations in weeks 1, 3, 5, 7, 11, 15, 19 and 23, corresponding to visits V03 through V10. For exploratory analyses, longitudinal TCRB deep sequencing was carried out in 25 treated patients wherever samples were available. Peripheral blood was collected at six visits: V03 (baseline), V05, V07, V10, V12 and V13. Before enrollment, patients had received standard therapy of radiotherapy alone, temozolomide alone, or radiochemotherapy with temozolomide; most received the combination. The roughly 35 treated patients were roughly 62% male and around 40% female, with a mean age of approximately 40 years. Vaccination began 4-6 weeks after radiotherapy alone, or alongside temozolomide cycles in the chemotherapy-containing groups.

Receptors were amplified or captured by the immunoSEQ multiplex PCR assay. Following the manufacturer's protocol, the hsTCRB Kit was used to amplify rearranged TCR beta chain sequences. Sequencing of TCRB libraries was carried out on an Illumina MiSeq. The source study handled its data this way. The proprietary platform of the kit vendor was used for demultiplexing, trimming and gene mapping. TCRdb retrieved this table from immuneACCESS and kept in-frame rearrangements only. Not all clones are present; in checked studies, unresolved V genes account for under half, and no reason is known for the remainder. For V, J and clone size, that table is used; D and trimming come from the DNA. Within this sample are around 40,000 clones, with 84% of them counted one time only. 2.2% of the sample comes from the top ten. This specimen's time point label, interpreted: week 11, during vaccination. Each vaccine dose was 300 ug of a 20-mer mutant IDH1 peptide in Montanide, given subcutaneously with topical imiquimod. All donors had newly diagnosed IDH1-mutant astrocytomas of WHO grade 3 or 4 that showed loss of nuclear ATRX. The samples were drawn from NOA16, a multicentre, single-arm, open-label phase I trial in Germany that tested a mutant IDH1 peptide vaccine in humans for the first time. Genomic DNA for TCRB sequencing was extracted from EDTA blood using the DNeasy Blood and Tissue Kit.

Paper-wide results and their limitations: Availability determined which PBMC samples were chosen for TCRB deep sequencing. Immune responses induced by the vaccine were seen in approximately 93% of patients across multiple MHC alleles. The authors noted that analyses of patient blood samples could not be reproduced because of sample limitations. Pseudoprogression seemed to be unrelated to changes in the top peripheral T cell clonotypes found by TCRB sequencing.

To note about this clone: The antigen this receptor binds is unknown. No quality values exist for individual bases; no much larger clone is one base distant.

The germline V gene (reference sequence) gives CDR1 as DFQATT and CDR2 as SNEGSKA. V lost 5 bases and J lost 4 bases; the stretch between them is 9 bases long. Including the terminal cysteine and phenylalanine, the CDR3 comprises 11 residues. Just the 33-base CDR3 DNA is kept, in frame starting at base 1. This clonotype was sampled from a man aged 40-49 years with glioma. Sequences were derived from PBMCs, sampled from a glioma patient whose treatment included an IDH1 peptide vaccine. This chain is built from TRBV20-1 and TRBJ2-7; confidence is insufficient to name the D gene. In nucleotides, the sequence is TGCAGTGCTCTGGAAGGGTACGAGCAGTACTTC. The translation is CSALEGYEQYF.